This entry lists 30 T cell receptor beta chains sequenced from one sample in a study of cytomegalovirus exposure and HLA in healthy donors. With 60 Vbeta and 13 Jbeta primers, the PCR was carried out. The repertoire was sequenced with immunoSEQ multiplex PCR; TCRdb's copy has only in-frame clones and lacks some. The sample lists fewer than 140,000 clones; about three quarters were seen once. The sequenced material came from PBMCs. These TCRs come from a woman in her 50s in good health and CMV-seropositive.

This clone was counted a few times. CDR3 in amino acids: CASNTVREANYGYTF. In nucleotides, the CDR3 is TGTGCCAGTAATACGGTCCGTGAAGCTAACTATGGCTACACCTTC. The chain has TRBV19 and TRBJ1-2; no clear D gene. Germline V lookup: CDR1 LNHDA, CDR2 SQIVND (reference sequence). The V gene lost 7 bases and the J gene lost 0 bases, with 15 bases spanning the gap. The CDR3 totals 15 residues.

The CDR3 DNA reads TGTGCCAGCACTACAGGGTACCCTTCACCCCTCCACTTT. Translated, it gives CASTTGYPSPLHF. The rearrangement uses TRBV5-4 and TRBJ1-6; TRBD1 might be the D (6 bases). This CDR3 has 13 amino acids. The germline gives CDR1 SGHNT, CDR2 YYREEE (reference sequence). V lost 6 bases to trimming and J lost 9 bases, with 13 bases between them.

The gene calls are TRBV19 and TRBJ1-5; D might be TRBD1 (6 bases). From germline, CDR1 is LNHDA and CDR2 SQIVND (reference sequence). The CDR3 runs 15 residues. Trimming stripped 6 bases from V and 4 bases from J, with 16 bases between. CDR3 in DNA: TGTGCCAGTAGGATGGACAGAACCGTTAATCAGCCCCAGCATTTT. As protein: CASRMDRTVNQPQHF.

The chain has TRBV5-4 and TRBJ2-1, with 8 bases identical to TRBD1. After removal of 4 bases from V and 7 bases from J, the junction contained 10 bases not matched to a gene. This CDR3 spans 15 amino acids. Germline CDR1 reads SGHNT; CDR2 reads YYREEE (reference sequence). This chain's CDR3 is CASSISQGARNEQFF. CDR3 DNA sequence: TGTGCCAGCAGCATTAGCCAGGGGGCTCGGAATGAGCAGTTCTTC.

The chain recombines TRBV5-4 with TRBJ2-7, with 10 bases lining up with TRBD2. Unmatched junction bases numbered 13, after V lost 4 bases and J lost 3 bases. CDR3 length: 17 amino acids. Germline V gives CDR1 SGHNT, CDR2 YYREEE (reference sequence). CDR3 bases: TGTGCCAGCAGCACGGACCCAGCGGGGGGGTTACTCTACGAGCAGTACTTC. Residues: CASSTDPAGGLLYEQYF.

The V call is TRBV7-2, the J call TRBJ2-1; 8 bases map to TRBD1. The junction had 8 bases not matched to a gene; V was cut back by 4 bases and J by 9 bases. Germline lookup yields CDR1 SGHTA and CDR2 FQGNSA. The length of the CDR3 is 14 residues. CDR3 in amino acids: CASSSGQGIGEQFF. In DNA form, the CDR3 reads TGTGCCAGCAGCTCTGGACAGGGAATAGGTGAGCAGTTCTTC.

This chain joins TRBV15 and TRBJ1-2; TRBD1 might be the D (5 bases). Trimming cost V 0 bases and J 8 bases, with 28 bases left between them. CDR1 and CDR2 from the germline V gene are LNHNV and YYDKDF (reference sequence). CDR3 length: 19 amino acids. CDR3 region: CATSRDKVSGRFWVRGYTF. CDR3 DNA sequence: TGTGCCACCAGCAGAGATAAGGTATCAGGGAGGTTCTGGGTACGAGGCTACACCTTC. The full variable domain, rest sourced from reference TRBV15 and TRBJ1-2, is DAMVIQNPRYQVTQFGKPVTLSCSQTLNHNVMYWYQQKSSQAPKLLFHYYDKDFNNEADTPDNFQSRRPNTSFCFLDIRSPGLGDTAMYLCATSRDKVSGRFWVRGYTFGSGTRLTVV.

The rearrangement links TRBV7-9 to TRBJ2-7; D is perhaps TRBD1 (6 bases). This CDR3 has 12 residues. Germline V gene data show CDR1 as SEHNR and CDR2 as FQNEAQ (reference sequence). Trimming cost V 4 bases and J 5 bases, with 9 bases left between them. CDR3 loop: CASSSDSHEQYF. The CDR3 DNA reads TGTGCCAGCAGCTCGGACAGCCACGAGCAGTACTTC.

J is TRBJ2-5 and V is TRBV14, with a tentative D call TRBD1 (6 bases). This CDR3 is 15 amino acids long. The germline V gene encodes CDR1 SGHDN and CDR2 FVKESK. V shed 0 bases and J shed 2 bases, with 10 bases lying between them. The CDR3 here is CASSQDNRAQETQYF. DNA of the CDR3: TGTGCCAGCAGCCAAGATAACAGGGCGCAAGAGACCCAGTACTTC.

Points on this clone: Compared with germline, one end of the junction differs, possibly owing to a read error. This sequence joins TRBV7-9 and TRBJ2-7; 11 bases match TRBD2. The CDR3 is 14 amino acids. The V gene's germline CDR1 is SEHNR and CDR2 FQNEAQ (reference sequence). CDR3 coding DNA: TGTTCCAGCAGCCCTAGCGGGGGGACCTACGAGCAGTACTTC. It translates to CSSSPSGGTYEQYF.

V is TRBV5-4 and J is TRBJ2-2; 11 bases match TRBD1. Germline V gene lookup returns CDR1 SGHNT and CDR2 YYREEE (reference sequence). The V segment lost 4 bases and the J segment 4 bases; nucleotides outside the gene matches: 3. This CDR3 has 15 amino acids. CDR3 loop: CASSGGTGGTGELFF. CDR3 coding DNA: TGTGCCAGCAGCGGCGGGACAGGGGGCACCGGGGAGCTGTTTTTT. Full variable domain (rest looked up from reference TRBV5-4 and TRBJ2-2): ETGVTQSPTHLIKTRGQQVTLRCSSQSGHNTVSWYQQALGQGPQFIFQYYREEENGRGNFPPRFSGLQFPNYSSELNVNALELDDSALYLCASSGGTGGTGELFFGEGSRLTVL.

The genes are TRBV15 and TRBJ1-1; D gene unclear. Germline V gene sequence: CDR1 LNHNV, CDR2 YYDKDF (reference sequence). This CDR3 has 17 residues. V was trimmed by 0 bases and J by 4 bases, leaving 18 bases between them. The CDR3 here is CATSRDGERGPSTEAFF. CDR3 nucleotides: TGTGCCACCAGCAGAGATGGGGAGCGAGGACCCAGCACTGAAGCTTTCTTT.

The chain carries TRBV2 and TRBJ2-3, with 9 bases lining up with TRBD2. The V and J ends lost 6 bases and 5 bases, in that order; junction bases with no gene match: 9. This CDR3 has 15 residues. CDR1 is SNHLY and CDR2 is FYNNEI in the germline V gene. The CDR3 DNA is TGTGCCAGCAGCGTTAGCGGGGGACAAGGAGATACGCAGTATTTT. This codes for CASSVSGGQGDTQYF.

The CDR3 sequence is CASRARLGEQFF. CDR3 bases: TGTGCCAGCAGGGCTAGGCTTGGTGAGCAGTTCTTC. The rearrangement joins TRBV28 to TRBJ2-1; unclear D gene. CDR3 size: 12 residues. Germline V gives CDR1 MDHEN, CDR2 SYDVKM. V lost 6 bases, J lost 9 bases, and 12 bases lay in between.

The J gene is TRBJ2-7, the V gene TRBV6-6, with D tentatively TRBD2 (5 bases). CDR1 is MNHNY and CDR2 is SVGAGI in the germline V gene (reference sequence). The CDR3 covers 14 residues. V shed 7 bases and J shed 0 bases, with 13 bases lying between them. CDR3 sequence: CASIGWESSYEQYF. CDR3 DNA sequence: TGTGCCAGCATAGGTTGGGAGAGCTCCTACGAGCAGTACTTC.

J is TRBJ2-4 and V is TRBV2, with 8 positions matching TRBD1. V gave up 6 bases and J gave up 8 bases; unmatched junction bases: 12. CDR3 length: 15 residues. Germline values: CDR1 SNHLY, CDR2 FYNNEI. CDR3 nucleotide sequence: TGTGCCAGCAGCTTCACCGGGACAGGTCAAGACATTCAGTACTTC. Amino acid sequence: CASSFTGTGQDIQYF.

The V gene is TRBV5-4, the J gene TRBJ2-6, with D possibly TRBD1 on 6 matching bases. Trimming shortened V by 5 bases and J by 2 bases, and 8 bases separated the two germline ends. This CDR3 has 14 amino acids. Germline CDR1 reads SGHNT; CDR2 reads YYREEE (reference sequence). In DNA, the CDR3 is TGTGCCAGCAGACAGGGCCCTGGGGCCAACGTCCTGACTTTC. As protein: CASRQGPGANVLTF.

This chain uses TRBV28 with TRBJ1-1; TRBD1 agrees at 7 bases. V was clipped by 5 bases and J by 4 bases; unmatched bases: 7. Germline loops: CDR1 MDHEN, CDR2 SYDVKM. The CDR3 loop spans 14 amino acids. CDR3 in DNA: TGTGCCAGCAGTATTAGGGGGCAGCTCACTGAAGCTTTCTTT. Amino acids: CASSIRGQLTEAFF.

The rearrangement links TRBV18 to TRBJ1-1; TRBD1 aligns across 10 bases. The CDR3 totals 16 residues. The ends lost 4 bases at V and 5 bases at J; junction bases unmatched: 10. The germline gives CDR1 KGHSH, CDR2 LQKENI. CDR3 in DNA: TGTGCCAGCTCACAAGAAGCCCCGGGACAGGGGACTGAAGCTTTCTTT. Residues: CASSQEAPGQGTEAFF. Drawing the rest from reference TRBV18 and TRBJ1-1, the complete variable domain is NAGVMQNPRHLVRRRGQEARLRCSPMKGHSHVYWYRQLPEEGLKFMVYLQKENIIDESGMPKERFSAEFPKEGPSILRIQQVVRGDSAAYFCASSQEAPGQGTEAFFGQGTRLTVV.

The table lists this clone with a count of one. The chain couples TRBV2 to TRBJ1-2, with 8 nucleotides matching TRBD1. CDR3 length: 16 amino acids. Germline CDR1 SNHLY, CDR2 FYNNEI. Germline trimming cut 2 bases from V and 8 bases from J; bases unmatched to any gene: 13. The CDR3 here is CASSEMRRQGAGGYTF. CDR3 bases: TGTGCCAGCAGTGAAATGAGAAGGCAGGGGGCTGGGGGCTACACCTTC.

The chain is built from TRBV28 and TRBJ1-4, with D perhaps matching TRBD1 (6 bases). This CDR3 is 16 amino acids long. V dropped 3 bases and J dropped 0 bases, with 11 bases sitting between them. Germline lookup yields CDR1 MDHEN and CDR2 SYDVKM. CDR3 in amino acids: CASSLLQGATNEKLFF. CDR3 in DNA: TGTGCCAGCAGTTTGTTACAGGGTGCAACTAATGAAAAACTGTTTTTT. The full variable domain, in which reference TRBV28 and TRBJ1-4 provide the parts outside the CDR3, is DVKVTQSSRYLVKRTGEKVFLECVQDMDHENMFWYRQDPGLGLRLIYFSYDVKMKEKGDIPEGYSVSREKKERFSLILESASTNQTSMYLCASSLLQGATNEKLFFGSGTQLSVL.

This clone occurred many times. The chain is built from TRBV19 and TRBJ1-5; D is possibly TRBD1 (5 bases). The CDR3 is 13 amino acids. The V and J ends lost 6 bases and 7 bases respectively, with 13 bases between them. Germline CDR1 is LNHDA and CDR2 is SQIVND (reference sequence). In DNA, the CDR3 is TGTGCCAGTAGCCCTAGGAGGGACCAGCCCCAGCATTTT. It translates to CASSPRRDQPQHF.

This sequence joins TRBV12-1 and TRBJ1-6; the table calls TRBD1, which could not be checked here. TRBV12-1 is deemed a pseudogene. This CDR3 has 15 residues. Here the CDR3 reads CASSSTGTGRFPLHF. In DNA form, the CDR3 reads TGTGCCAGCAGCTCAACCGGGACAGGGAGGTTCCCCCTCCACTTT.

J is TRBJ2-4 and V is TRBV19, with 10 bases matching TRBD1. Looked up from germline, CDR1 is LNHDA and CDR2 is SQIVND (reference sequence). This CDR3 comprises 14 residues. With 6 bases clipped from V and 9 bases from J, the junction kept 8 bases outside the gene matches. The CDR3 nucleotides are TGTGCCAGTAGCCCCCGGGACAGGGGTTTCATTCAGTACTTC. Translation: CASSPRDRGFIQYF.

The rearrangement links TRBV28 to TRBJ2-1; 8 nucleotides match TRBD2. The germline V gene encodes CDR1 MDHEN and CDR2 SYDVKM. This CDR3 is 14 amino acids long. The J segment lost 3 bases and the V segment lost 7 bases, leaving 5 bases of the junction unmatched. Here the CDR3 DNA reads TGTGCCAGCACCTCGGGGGGGGTCTACAATGAGCAGTTCTTC. Translating it yields CASTSGGVYNEQFF.

This clone turned up a few times. This chain uses TRBV4-2 with TRBJ1-1, with 7 bases identical to TRBD1. V lost 2 bases, J lost 6 bases, and 15 bases stayed unmatched. The CDR3 sequence is 17 residues long. Germline CDR1 is LGHNA and CDR2 is YNFKEQ. This CDR3 reads CASSQYQGGTASAEAFF. The CDR3 DNA is TGTGCCAGCAGCCAATACCAAGGGGGGACAGCGAGCGCTGAAGCTTTCTTT.

V usage is TRBV28 and J usage is TRBJ1-1; D is unresolved. Germline V CDR1 and CDR2: MDHEN, SYDVKM. V was pared by 5 bases and J by 0 bases, with 16 bases between. This CDR3 spans 16 amino acids. CDR3 bases: TGTGCCAGCAGTCCCCGTGACACGGAAATGAACACTGAAGCTTTCTTT. It translates to CASSPRDTEMNTEAFF.

This CDR3 reads CASSYSRTDYYEQYF. CDR3 bases: TGTGCCAGCAGTTACTCCCGGACAGACTACTACGAGCAGTACTTC. This chain uses TRBV6-5 with TRBJ2-7; D might be TRBD1 (6 bases). Looked up from germline, CDR1 is MNHEY and CDR2 is SVGAGI. CDR3 length: 15 residues. Trimming pared 0 bases from V and 3 bases from J, leaving 12 bases between.

The CDR3 sequence is CASSLGTLGANEQFF. For the CDR3, the DNA is TGTGCCAGCAGCTTAGGGACTCTGGGGGCAAATGAGCAGTTCTTC. V and J are TRBV11-3 and TRBJ2-1; a possible D gene is TRBD1 (6 bases). CDR3 size: 15 residues. Germline values: CDR1 SGHNT, CDR2 YENEEA. Trimming pared 1 base from V and 7 bases from J, leaving 14 bases between.

The genes are TRBV4-1 and TRBJ2-5; possibly TRBD1 for D (5 bases). The CDR3 contains 17 residues. V dropped 1 base and J dropped 3 bases, with 18 bases sitting between them. The germline CDR1 and CDR2 sequences are MGHRA and YSYEKL. In DNA, the CDR3 is TGCGCCAGCAGCCAAGTCGGATCGGGCAGGGCGAAAGAGACCCAGTACTTC. The encoded protein is CASSQVGSGRAKETQYF.